This record concerns one TCR beta chain sequence. As yet, its antigen is unknown. The data stem from a study of cytomegalovirus exposure and HLA in healthy donors. Germline CDR1 SQVTM, CDR2 ANQGSEA. There are 13 residues in the CDR3. Trimming left V 5 bases short and J 5 bases short, with 15 bases between. The PCR used 60 Vbeta and 13 Jbeta primers. The data were produced by immunoSEQ multiplex PCR, yet TCRdb's version contains in-frame clones alone and is incomplete. The sample holds approximately 130,000 clones; more than 65% are singletons and the top ten take about 5.8%. Study results and caveats: Some highly shared sequence variants likely arose as a pipeline artifact.

Sample: PBMCs. The sequence derives from a man aged 18 to 30 in good health and CMV-seropositive. The chain recombines TRBV29-1 with TRBJ2-5; D is perhaps TRBD2 (7 bases). The CDR3 here is CSVSRGAGETQYF. As DNA, the CDR3 is TGCAGCGTTTCTCGGGGGGCCGGGGAGACCCAGTACTTC.